These T cell receptor beta chains were read from a single sample in a study of control samples from healthy donors and cancer patients. Method: immunoSEQ multiplex PCR; TCRdb's copy keeps in-frame clones and lacks some. The data hold 50,000 to 75,000 clones, with 90% observed a single time. Sequenced sample: PBMCs. Receptor source: a man in his sixties with colorectal cancer. CDR3s include the opening cysteine and the closing phenylalanine or tryptophan. A D gene is named only where the DNA matches it firmly. Some rows have no size entry. The others give once, few or many, or a class for an expanded clone.

TRBD2	TRBV6-2/TRBV6-3	NA	TRBJ2-3	TGTGCCAGCAGTTATATAGCGGGGGGGAGCACAGATACGCAGTATTTT	CASSYIAGGSTDTQYF
NA	TRBV5-6	NA	TRBJ2-7	TGTGCCAGCAGCTCGTCCTACGAGCAGTACTTC	CASSSSYEQYF
TRBD2	TRBV4-1	few	TRBJ2-7	TGCGCCAGCAGCTCGCGGGAGGGGGATCTTTTGGACGAGCAGTACTTC	CASSSREGDLLDEQYF
NA	TRBV7-8	NA	TRBJ2-6	TGTGCCAGCAGAAGCCCAGGGGATACTGGGGCCAACGTCCTGACTTTC	CASRSPGDTGANVLTF
TRBD1	TRBV5-1	NA	TRBJ1-2	TGCGCCAGCAGCTTGGTGCCAGGGGGTGGCTACACCTTC	CASSLVPGGGYTF
TRBD1	TRBV9	NA	TRBJ2-1	TGTGCCAGCAGCGTAGAAGGACAGGGGGGAGGAAATGAGCAGTTCTTC	CASSVEGQGGGNEQFF
TRBD1	TRBV9	NA	TRBJ2-3	TGTGCCAGCAGCAGACAGGGTCGCACAGATACGCAGTATTTT	CASSRQGRTDTQYF
TRBD1	TRBV11-2	NA	TRBJ1-1	TGTGCCAGCAGCGGGACAGGGGGCGCGAGGACTGAAGCTTTCTTT	CASSGTGGARTEAFF
NA	TRBV24-1	NA	TRBJ2-3	TGTGCCACCAGTGATCTGGACTACACAGATACGCAGTATTTT	CATSDLDYTDTQYF
NA	TRBV3-1/TRBV3-2	NA	TRBJ1-4	TGTGCCAGCAGCCAAGTTCGAGATGAAAAACTGTTTTTT	CASSQVRDEKLFF
TRBD2	TRBV30	NA	TRBJ2-1	TGTGCCTGGACTAGCGGGCGCCAGTACAATGAGCAGTTCTTC	CAWTSGRQYNEQFF
NA	TRBV30	NA	TRBJ1-6	TGTGCCTGGAGTGGACAAAGAAAATCACCCCTCCACTTT	CAWSGQRKSPLHF
NA	TRBV3-1/TRBV3-2	NA	TRBJ1-2	TGTGCCAGCAGCCAAGCCTGCGACAGTTCCGGCTACACCTTC	CASSQACDSSGYTF
NA	TRBV11-2	NA	TRBJ2-1	TGTGCCAGCAGCTTAGATCTGGACATCTCCTACAATGAGCAGTTCTTC	CASSLDLDISYNEQFF
TRBD2	TRBV6-5	NA	TRBJ2-5	TGTGCGGCGGGGGGAGGGACCCAGTACTTC	CAAGGGTQYF
NA	TRBV11-3	NA	TRBJ1-2	TGTGCCAGCAGCTTGGGAGGGGCCCTTGGCTACACCTTC	CASSLGGALGYTF
NA	TRBV3-1/TRBV3-2	NA	TRBJ1-5	TGTGCCAGCAGCCATCGGGGAGTTAGCAATCAGCCCCAGCATTTT	CASSHRGVSNQPQHF
NA	TRBV4-1	NA	TRBJ2-7	TGCGCCAGCAGCCCCGCCCGGGGCTCCTACGAGCAGTACTTC	CASSPARGSYEQYF
TRBD2	TRBV7-2	NA	TRBJ2-7	TGTGCCAGCAGCCCTCGGACTAGCGGCGACGAGCAGTACTTC	CASSPRTSGDEQYF
TRBD1	TRBV9	NA	TRBJ2-6	TGTGCCAGCAACACAGGGGCCGGGGCCAACGTCCTGACTTTC	CASNTGAGANVLTF
NA	TRBV6-5	NA	TRBJ2-7	TGTGCCAGCAGGGACGGGTTAGGGGAGCAGTACTTC	CASRDGLGEQYF
TRBD2	TRBV18	NA	TRBJ2-7	TGTGCCAGCTCACTGCGACTAGCGGCGGACGAGCAGTACTTC	CASSLRLAADEQYF
TRBD1	TRBV7-9	few	TRBJ1-6	TGTGCCAGCAGCCTCGGACAGGGGTTCTATAATTCACCCCTCCACTTT	CASSLGQGFYNSPLHF
TRBD1	TRBV5-1	once	TRBJ2-7	TGCGCCAGCAGCTTTGACCCCGGGACAGGGTCCTACGAGCAGTACTTC	CASSFDPGTGSYEQYF
TRBD1	TRBV2	NA	TRBJ1-2	TGTGCCAGCAGGAACACAGGGGGGAACCTTTATGGCTACACCTTC	CASRNTGGNLYGYTF
NA	TRBV19	NA	TRBJ1-2	TGTGCCTCTGCGGGGGGTGTCTATGGCTACACCTTC	CASAGGVYGYTF
NA	TRBV21-1	once	TRBJ2-2	TGTGCCAGCAGCAAAGTTTTTACAGGCCCGGTGACCGGGGAGCTGTTTTTT	CASSKVFTGPVTGELFF
NA	TRBV6-2/TRBV6-3	NA	TRBJ2-5	TGTGCCAGCAGTTACGGGACAATTCAAGAGACCCAGTACTTC	CASSYGTIQETQYF
NA	TRBV7-2	NA	TRBJ1-2	TGTGCCAGCAGCTTACGGACAGCAGCTAACTATGGCTACACCTTC	CASSLRTAANYGYTF
NA	TRBV6-5	few	TRBJ1-2	TGTGCCAGCAGCGCTATTATGGGTGGCTACACCTTC	CASSAIMGGYTF
NA	TRBV19	NA	TRBJ2-1	TGTGCCACAAACGGGGGCCATGAGCAGTTCTTC	CATNGGHEQFF
NA	TRBV7-2	few	TRBJ2-3	TGTGCCAGCAGCATCCAGGGCAGGAGAACAGATACGCAGTATTTT	CASSIQGRRTDTQYF
NA	TRBV9	NA	TRBJ1-2	TGTGCCAGCAGCGTAGAGACAGTTGGGAGTAAATATGGCTACACCTTC	CASSVETVGSKYGYTF
TRBD1	TRBV19	NA	TRBJ2-5	TGTGCCAGTAGGCTTACAGGGGGCGCTCAGACCCAGTACTTC	CASRLTGGAQTQYF
NA	TRBV12-5	NA	TRBJ2-5	TGTGCTAGTGGTCCTTCGACTAGACCAGAGACCCAGTACTTC	CASGPSTRPETQYF
NA	TRBV5-1	NA	TRBJ1-5	TGCGCCAGCAGCTTGGGCGACAGTCAAAATCAGCCCCAGCATTTT	CASSLGDSQNQPQHF
NA	TRBV7-9	NA	TRBJ1-3	TGTGCCAGCAGCCACCGGACAGTCTCTGGAAACACCATATATTTT	CASSHRTVSGNTIYF
NA	TRBV6-1	NA	TRBJ2-2	TGTGCCAGCAGTGAAGTAGCAGTTAACACCGGGGAGCTGTTTTTT	CASSEVAVNTGELFF
TRBD1	TRBV11-3	NA	TRBJ2-5	TGTGCCAGCAGCTTAGGGGTTGGGACAGGGGGCCGAGAGACCCAGTACTTC	CASSLGVGTGGRETQYF